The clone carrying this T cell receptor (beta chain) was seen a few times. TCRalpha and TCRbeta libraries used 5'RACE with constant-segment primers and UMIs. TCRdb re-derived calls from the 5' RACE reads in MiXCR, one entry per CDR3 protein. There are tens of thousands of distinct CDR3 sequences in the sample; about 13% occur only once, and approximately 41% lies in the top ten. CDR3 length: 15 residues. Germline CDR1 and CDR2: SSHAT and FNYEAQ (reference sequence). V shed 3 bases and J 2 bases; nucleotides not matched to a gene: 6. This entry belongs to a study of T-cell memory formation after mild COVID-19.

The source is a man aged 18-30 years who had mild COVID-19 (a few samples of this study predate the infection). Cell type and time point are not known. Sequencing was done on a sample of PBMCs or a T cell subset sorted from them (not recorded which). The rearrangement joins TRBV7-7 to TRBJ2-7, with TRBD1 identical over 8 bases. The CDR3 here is CASSFGQGDTYEQYF. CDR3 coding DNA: TGTGCCAGCAGCTTCGGACAGGGAGATACCTACGAGCAGTACTTC.